This TCR beta chain was found in a study of breast tumors, draining lymph nodes, adjacent tissues. Study-level points and caveats: Tumor TCR diversity was below lymph nodes but above nontumor tissue. Tumor and nontumor repertoires were significantly more similar in luminal-like than in basal-like breast cancer.

Via MiXCR, TCRdb re-called the multiplex PCR reads, giving one row per CDR3 protein. The top ten hold roughly a quarter of the sample, which has about 21,000 distinct CDR3 sequences, 41% seen once. Concerning this clonotype itself: Its antigen is currently unknown.

CDR3 size: 17 residues. The V gene lost 4 bases and the J gene lost 10 bases, with 23 bases spanning the gap. CDR1 and CDR2 (germline): SGHVS, FQNEAQ. The chain carries TRBV7-8 and TRBJ1-6, with a tentative D call TRBD1 (5 bases). The sample taken for sequencing was breast tumor tissue. This receptor was taken from a female donor with breast cancer. Some clones in this sample may be carry-over from other donors' samples. DNA for the CDR3: TGTGCCAGCAGCTCGGAAGACTTGAATGGGGCGAGGTCACCCCTCCACTTT. Amino acid sequence: CASSSEDLNGARSPLHF.